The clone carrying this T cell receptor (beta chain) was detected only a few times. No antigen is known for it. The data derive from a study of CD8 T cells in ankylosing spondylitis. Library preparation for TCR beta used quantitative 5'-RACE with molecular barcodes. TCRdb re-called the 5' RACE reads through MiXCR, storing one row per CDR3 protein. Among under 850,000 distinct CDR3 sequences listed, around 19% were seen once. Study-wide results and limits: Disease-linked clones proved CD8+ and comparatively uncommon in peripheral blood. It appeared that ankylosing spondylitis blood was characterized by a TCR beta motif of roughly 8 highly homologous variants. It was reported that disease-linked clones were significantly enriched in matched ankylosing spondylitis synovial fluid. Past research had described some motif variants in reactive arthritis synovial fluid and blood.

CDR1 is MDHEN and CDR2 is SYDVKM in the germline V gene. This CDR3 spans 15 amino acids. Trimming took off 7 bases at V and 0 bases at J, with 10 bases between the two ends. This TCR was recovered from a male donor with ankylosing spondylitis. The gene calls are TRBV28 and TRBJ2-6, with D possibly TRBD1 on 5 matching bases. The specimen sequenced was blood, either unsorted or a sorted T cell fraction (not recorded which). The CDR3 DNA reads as TGTGCCAGCACCCCACAGGACTCTGGGGCCAACGTCCTGACTTTC. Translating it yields CASTPQDSGANVLTF. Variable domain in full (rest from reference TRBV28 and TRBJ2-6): DVKVTQSSRYLVKRTGEKVFLECVQDMDHENMFWYRQDPGLGLRLIYFSYDVKMKEKGDIPEGYSVSREKKERFSLILESASTNQTSMYLCASTPQDSGANVLTFGAGSRLTVL.